This T cell receptor beta chain is from a study of blood T cells in healthy people across ages (dated by TCRdb to the mid-2010s). At the level of the whole study: Template switching captured roughly one uniquely barcoded TCR beta cDNA molecule per two T cells in model experiments. Using the same blood draw, the study looked at two additional independent replicas of 1 million unique cDNA reads for two donors, one aged 18 to 30 and the other aged 80 or older. Using deep sequencing normalized with unique cDNA molecular identifiers, the study measured how TCR beta repertoire diversity changes with age. To avoid experimental bias, donors of different ages were randomly spread across the sequencing lanes. Four age groups were formed from the donors: young (average approximately 17 years), middle-aged (just under 40), aged (about 68) and long-lived (more than 75). Broader findings and caveats from the paper: Compared with the aged group, the long-lived group had more naive CD4+ T cells, fewer expanded clones and increased TCR diversity, a pattern suggesting age selection. Bulk unsorted PBMC profiling prevented conclusive comparison of naive and antigen-experienced compartments. Total diversity estimates from one million sequenced T cells were considered lower bounds and underestimates. A strong correlation was found between observed TCR beta diversity and the percentage of naive T cells measured by flow cytometry. As age increased, observed TCR beta diversity per million T cells dropped in a roughly linear way, and a significant reduction was already evident by age around 41. Donor CMV infection status was unknown, potentially confounding age-related changes in expanded clonotypes.

Deletion took 5 bases off V and 5 bases off J, with a span of 13 bases between the germline ends. The CDR3 sequence holds 14 residues, the cysteine and phenylalanine included. Kept here is only the CDR3 DNA, which spans 42 bases and is read in frame from base 1. CDR1 and CDR2, per the germline V gene (reference sequence), are MNHNY and SVGAGI. Receptors were amplified or captured by 5' RACE. Reads for this sample came from an Illumina HiSeq 2500. A second PCR of roughly 7 to 12 cycles was run with a J-beta primer mix and a sample-barcoded 5' primer. Each TCR beta cDNA molecule received a unique molecular identifier from a template-switch 5' adaptor carrying 12 random nucleotides. Each sample yielded at least 2.5 million CDR3-containing paired-end reads. First-strand cDNA was synthesized from all RNA with the Mint cDNA synthesis kit, primed by a TRBC-specific oligonucleotide. All cDNA was treated with uracil-DNA glycosylase and then went through a first 18-cycle PCR with the universal primers M1SS and BC2_uni_R. As for the authors' bioinformatics: Normalization of each sample was performed by random selection of 1 million high-quality reads, each carrying a distinct molecular identifier. Instead of being binned into consensus sequences, reads that shared molecular identifiers were thrown out. MiTCR, set to a Q25 quality threshold and the strictest error-elimination algorithm, was used for CDR3 identification, clonotype clustering and error correction. A nonparametric unseen species model with Euler transformation was used to estimate a lower bound on total TCR beta diversity. TCRdb reprocessing: public reads trimmed at Q25 with fastp, clones called with MiXCR, in-frame beta chains kept. Each CDR3 protein appears once, grouped with its most common genes and DNA. The authors' filters were not applied to this entry. Here the sample has almost 800,000 distinct CDR3 sequences; about 62% occur a single time. About 20% of the sample rests with the top ten.

Notes on this clonotype: It has no known antigen specificity. There are no base qualities to consult, and no much larger clone falls within one base.

Donors were a few dozen systemically healthy Caucasian individuals from Russia aged roughly 6 to 95 years. Ten milliliters of peripheral blood were drawn from each donor into EDTA-treated Vacutainer tubes. Ficoll-Paque density-gradient centrifugation was used to isolate PBMCs, with at least 6 million per sample. Trizol reagent was used to extract total RNA from the PBMCs, yielding at least 6 micrograms per sample. For every donor, flow cytometry on a PBMC aliquot measured the percentage of naive CD45RAhigh/CD27high T cells. This sequence was found in a man aged 25-40 years in good health. The chain joins TRBV6-6 to TRBJ1-5; the D gene is perhaps TRBD1, on 5 matching bases. Material: blood. The encoded CDR3 is CASSPDSLYQPQHF. The DNA reads TGTGCCAGCAGTCCAGACAGCTTGTATCAGCCCCAGCATTTT.